This T cell receptor (beta chain) was sequenced for a study of CD8+ T cells in alopecia areata. Overall study context: It was oral tofacitinib, at 5 to 10 mg twice daily, that treated patients received. For 6 to 18 months, tofacitinib was taken, and 6 months off drug followed. Study conclusions and caveats: Across lesional scalp, and particularly alopecia totalis/universalis, clonality surpassed that of normal scalp.

Punch biopsies of lesional scalp, plus peripheral blood, were taken from alopecia areata patients. Once RNA had been extracted, it was reverse transcribed into cDNA to act as the sequencing template. Generated by immunoSEQ multiplex PCR, the TCRdb table keeps only in-frame clones and is missing some. The sample includes some 170,000 clones, just under 60% seen only once; the top ten take roughly 15%. Trimming pared 2 bases from V and 5 bases from J, leaving 9 bases between. The CDR3 spans 13 residues. Germline lookup yields CDR1 KGHSH and CDR2 LQKENI. Notes on this clone: What it recognizes is unknown.

This chain connects TRBV18 to TRBJ1-1; tentatively, D is TRBD1 (5 bases). The clonotype originates from a human donor with alopecia areata. The starting material was CD4+ T cells sorted from blood, obtained at week 0. The CDR3 sequence: CASSPSQGTEAFF. Here the CDR3 DNA reads TGTGCCAGCTCACCATCGCAGGGTACTGAAGCTTTCTTT.